A few counts support the clone carrying this TCR beta chain. Its antigen is unknown. The sample is drawn from a study of cytomegalovirus exposure and HLA in healthy donors. CDR3 length: 14 amino acids. Trimming pared 3 bases from V and 6 bases from J, leaving 11 bases between. CDR1 and CDR2 from the germline V gene are MNHNS and SASEGT. PCR used 60 Vbeta primers and 13 Jbeta primers. Using immunoSEQ multiplex PCR, the repertoire was profiled, and TCRdb retains in-frame clones only, with some absent. In the table there are more than 65,000 clones, over 75% of which are singletons. Findings and caveats of the study: The classifier was said to identify cytomegalovirus status with high specificity and sensitivity. HLA-A and HLA-B allele assignments for most subjects were reportedly predicted accurately using TCR beta sequences.

The sequence was obtained from a female donor in good health and CMV-seronegative. Material: PBMCs. This chain links TRBV6-1 with TRBJ2-2; D unresolved. CDR3 region: CASSELRVAGELFF. As DNA, the CDR3 is TGTGCCAGCAGTGAGCTTAGAGTAGCCGGGGAGCTGTTTTTT.